This entry lists 17 T cell receptor beta chains sequenced from one sample in a study of control samples from healthy donors and cancer patients. Method: immunoSEQ multiplex PCR; TCRdb's copy keeps in-frame clones and lacks some. Of roughly 450,000 clones in the sample, approximately 92% were seen once. The sequencing sample was made of PBMCs. These receptors came from a man in his forties or fifties with head and neck cancer.

The rearrangement links TRBV28 to TRBJ2-7; 11 positions match TRBD2. The CDR3 is 15 residues long. J was trimmed by 1 base and V by 7 bases; bases with no gene match: 6. Germline loops: CDR1 MDHEN, CDR2 SYDVKM. For the CDR3, the DNA is TGTGCCAGCATTCCGGGACTAGCGGCTTCCTACGAGCAGTACTTC. As protein: CASIPGLAASYEQYF.

The chain joins TRBV7-2 to TRBJ2-2; possibly TRBD2 for D (5 bases). V was shortened by 7 bases and J by 2 bases, with 8 bases between the two germline ends. Germline CDR1 reads SGHTA; CDR2 reads FQGNSA. CDR3 length: 13 residues. CDR3 loop: CASKRVNTGELFF. DNA of the CDR3: TGTGCCAGCAAGAGGGTCAACACCGGGGAGCTGTTTTTT.

The V call is TRBV3-1 (or the pseudogene TRBV3-2), the J call TRBJ1-3; D remains unclear. The CDR3 contains 14 residues. Germline V gene lookup returns CDR1 LGHDT and CDR2 YNNKEL (reference sequence). V lost 0 bases and J lost 4, with 7 bases in between. The CDR3 DNA follows: TGTGCCAGCAGCCAAGAAGGACGGGGAAACACCATATATTTT. It codes for CASSQEGRGNTIYF.

The chain recombines TRBV11-2 with TRBJ1-1; the D gene is possibly TRBD1 (6 bases). Looked up from germline, CDR1 is SGHAT and CDR2 is FQNNGV. Between the trimmed V and J ends, which lost 3 bases and 7 bases, there was a span of 9 bases. The CDR3 runs 12 residues. The CDR3 protein is CASSFGQNEAFF. CDR3 nucleotides: TGTGCCAGCAGCTTCGGACAGAATGAAGCTTTCTTT.

The V gene is TRBV5-8, the J gene TRBJ2-2; no firm D call. Germline loops: CDR1 SGHTS, CDR2 YDEGEE. Trimming shortened V by 1 base and J by 1 base, and 11 bases separated the two germline ends. This CDR3 comprises 16 residues. This chain's CDR3 is CASSLYVVQNTGELFF. Here the CDR3 DNA reads TGTGCCAGCAGCTTGTATGTGGTACAGAACACCGGGGAGCTGTTTTTT.

The chain joins TRBV5-1 to TRBJ2-1; 11 nucleotides align to TRBD2. Germline values: CDR1 SGHRS, CDR2 YFSETQ. The V segment lost 5 bases and the J segment 3 bases; nucleotides outside the gene matches: 13. The CDR3 runs 18 residues. Written as DNA, the CDR3 is TGCGCCAGCAGTTTTATTCAGGGACTAGCGGAGAACTACAATGAGCAGTTCTTC. Protein sequence: CASSFIQGLAENYNEQFF.

The rearrangement links TRBV2 to TRBJ1-2, with D possibly matching TRBD1 (5 bases). The CDR3 is 15 residues long. CDR1 and CDR2 (germline): SNHLY, FYNNEI. The germline V and J ends were trimmed by 2 bases and 4 bases, with 14 bases remaining between them. The CDR3 is CASSETRGGVYGYTF. In DNA, the CDR3 is TGTGCCAGCAGTGAAACCCGGGGGGGGGTCTATGGCTACACCTTC.

The chain uses TRBV4-2 and TRBJ1-3; D ambiguous. The germline V gene has CDR1 LGHNA and CDR2 YNFKEQ. Trimming took off 0 bases at V and 0 bases at J, with 27 bases between the two ends. This CDR3 contains 22 residues. CDR3 sequence reads: CASSQDIGSNLWSVYSGNTIYF. The CDR3, as DNA: TGTGCCAGCAGCCAAGATATAGGGAGCAACCTCTGGTCCGTTTACTCTGGAAACACCATATATTTT.

The chain links TRBV5-1 to TRBJ2-7; TRBD1 matches at 8 bases. With 4 bases clipped from V and 6 bases from J, the junction kept 6 bases outside the gene matches. Germline CDR1 SGHRS, CDR2 YFSETQ. The CDR3 runs to 13 residues. CDR3 coding DNA: TGCGCCAGCAGCACCCGCAGGGGGCCCGAGCAGTACTTC. Its translation is CASSTRRGPEQYF.

The chain recombines TRBV2 with TRBJ1-5, with D unclear. Trimming pared 6 bases from V and 6 bases from J, leaving 9 bases between. CDR3 length equals 12 residues. Germline lookup yields CDR1 SNHLY and CDR2 FYNNEI. CDR3 sequence: CASSLAGQPQHF. The CDR3, as DNA: TGTGCCAGCAGCCTGGCGGGTCAGCCCCAGCATTTT.

The chain combines TRBV19 with TRBJ2-7, with TRBD2 as a possible D gene (6 bases). Trimming removed 1 base from V and 1 base from J, with 11 bases in between. CDR1 and CDR2 (germline): LNHDA, SQIVND (reference sequence). The CDR3 totals 15 residues. The CDR3: CASSIVLAPSYEQYF. CDR3 in DNA: TGTGCCAGTAGTATAGTTCTAGCGCCGTCCTACGAGCAGTACTTC.

This clone was observed once. The chain couples TRBV19 to TRBJ2-7; 8 bases agree with TRBD1. Germline values: CDR1 LNHDA, CDR2 SQIVND (reference sequence). V shed 7 bases and J 4 bases; nucleotides not matched to a gene: 12. The CDR3 spans 15 residues. CDR3 in DNA: TGTGCCAGTAAACCCGCAGGGGGCGGACAGTACGAGCAGTACTTC. Encoded protein: CASKPAGGGQYEQYF. Looking up the rest from reference TRBV19 and TRBJ2-7 gives the full variable domain: DGGITQSPKYLFRKEGQNVTLSCEQNLNHDAMYWYRQDPGQGLRLIYYSQIVNDFQKGDIAEGYSVSREKKESFPLTVTSAQKNPTAFYLCASKPAGGGQYEQYFGPGTRLTVT.

As regards this clone: Germline and junction disagree at one end, which may indicate a read error. The chain uses TRBV30 and TRBJ1-3; D possibly corresponds to TRBD1 (5 bases). The CDR3 covers 13 residues. From germline, CDR1 is GTSNPN and CDR2 SVGIG (reference sequence). CDR3 loop: CAWSVGGGSTIYF. As DNA, the CDR3 is TGTGCCTGGAGTGTCGGGGGGGGAAGCACCATATATTTT.

This chain uses TRBV5-1 with TRBJ2-2; D assignment may be TRBD1 or TRBD2 (6 bases each). V was trimmed by 2 bases and J by 1 base, leaving 18 bases between them. In germline, CDR1 is SGHRS, CDR2 YFSETQ. The CDR3 sequence is 18 residues long. CDR3: CASSFPPGDTLNTGELFF. CDR3 nucleotide sequence: TGCGCCAGCAGCTTCCCCCCGGGGGACACCCTGAACACCGGGGAGCTGTTTTTT.

The rearrangement uses TRBV29-1 and TRBJ2-1; D gene unclear. V was pared by 7 bases and J by 4 bases, with 14 bases between. This CDR3 comprises 13 residues. Germline V gene sequence: CDR1 SQVTM, CDR2 ANQGSEA. The CDR3 loop reads CSAGPRNYNEQFF. CDR3 nucleotide sequence: TGCAGCGCCGGACCAAGGAATTACAATGAGCAGTTCTTC.

The chain employs TRBV2 and TRBJ2-2; D perhaps matches TRBD1 (6 bases). V lost 3 bases and J 2 bases, leaving 10 bases between the germline ends. The CDR3 sequence is 15 residues long. Germline-derived CDR1 and CDR2 are SNHLY and FYNNEI. The CDR3 spells CASSDGTRNTGELFF. The CDR3 DNA sequence: TGTGCCAGCAGTGACGGGACAAGAAACACCGGGGAGCTGTTTTTT.

The chain couples TRBV29-1 to TRBJ2-7; D gene unclear. In germline, CDR1 is SQVTM, CDR2 ANQGSEA. V gave up 4 bases and J gave up 0 bases, with 13 bases separating them. This CDR3 has 14 residues. CDR3 region: CSVVGSATSYEQYF. The CDR3 nucleotides are TGCAGCGTTGTAGGTTCTGCTACCTCCTACGAGCAGTACTTC.